These 29 T cell receptor beta chains were all obtained from the same sample, sequenced in a study of cytomegalovirus exposure and HLA in healthy donors. The PCR had 60 Vbeta and 13 Jbeta primers. TCRdb's copy holds only in-frame clones and misses some; the assay was immunoSEQ multiplex PCR. The top ten hold 2.9% of the sample, which has about 120,000 clones, approximately 17% seen once. Sequenced material: PBMCs. These receptors were collected from a female donor in good health and CMV-seropositive.

J is TRBJ1-3 and V is TRBV12-5; no clear D. The CDR3 is 14 residues long. Germline assignment: CDR1 LGHNT and CDR2 FRNRAP. Trimming left V 1 base short and J 1 base short, with 5 bases between. This CDR3 reads CASGLGPSGNTIYF. In nucleotides, the CDR3 is TGTGCTAGTGGTTTGGGTCCGTCTGGAAACACCATATATTTT.

This clone occurred a few times. The gene calls are TRBV5-1 and TRBJ2-1; TRBD2 matches 12 bases. CDR3 length: 15 amino acids. V trimming: 4 bases; J trimming: 8 bases; junction bases outside the gene matches: 7. The germline V gene has CDR1 SGHRS and CDR2 YFSETQ. The CDR3 DNA sequence: TGCGCCAGCAGCGAACTAGCGGGGGGCAGCGATGAGCAGTTCTTC. Protein product: CASSELAGGSDEQFF. The variable domain in full, completed from reference TRBV5-1 and TRBJ2-1, reads KAGVTQTPRYLIKTRGQQVTLSCSPISGHRSVSWYQQTPGQGLQFLFEYFSETQRNKGNFPGRFSGRQFSNSRSEMNVSTLELGDSALYLCASSELAGGSDEQFFGPGTRLTVL.

This clone was detected only a few times. The V gene is TRBV5-1, the J gene TRBJ2-3; 8 bases match TRBD2. J was trimmed by 0 bases and V by 4 bases; bases with no gene match: 10. CDR1 and CDR2 from the germline V gene are SGHRS and YFSETQ. CDR3 size: 17 residues. The CDR3 here is CASSLSTSGHSTDTQYF. The CDR3, as DNA: TGCGCCAGCAGCCTGAGCACTAGCGGACACAGCACAGATACGCAGTATTTT.

This clone was picked up a small number of times. The V call is TRBV5-8, the J call TRBJ2-6; weak D call: TRBD2 (6 bases). The CDR3 has 18 residues. Trimming pared 4 bases from V and 0 bases from J, leaving 17 bases between. Germline assignment: CDR1 SGHTS and CDR2 YDEGEE. CDR3 residues: CASSRVGGKSSGANVLTF. The CDR3 nucleotides read TGTGCCAGCAGCCGGGTTGGGGGGAAGAGCTCTGGGGCCAACGTCCTGACTTTC.

This clone was counted only a few times. The genes are TRBV7-6 and TRBJ1-1, with 7 bases that match TRBD1. The trim removed 1 base at V and 8 bases at J, leaving 4 bases unmatched. The CDR3 totals 13 residues. Germline V CDR1 and CDR2: SGHVS, FNYEAQ. CDR3 loop: CASSLERTGEAFF. In DNA, the CDR3 is TGTGCCAGCAGCTTAGAAAGGACAGGAGAAGCTTTCTTT.

V gene TRBV7-2 combines with J gene TRBJ2-7; D is undetermined. Germline assignment: CDR1 SGHTA and CDR2 FQGNSA. Trimming removed 7 bases from V and 6 bases from J, with 16 bases in between. There are 13 residues in the CDR3. The DNA of the CDR3 is TGTGCCAGCAATAATTATGTGGGCTGCGAGCAGTACTTC. As protein: CASNNYVGCEQYF.

This clone was seen more than once but under ten times. This chain links TRBV4-3 with TRBJ2-7, with TRBD2 matching over 7 bases. V gave up 0 bases and J gave up 3 bases; unmatched junction bases: 8. The CDR3 is made up of 16 amino acids. The germline CDR1 and CDR2 sequences are LGHNA and YSLEER. DNA for the CDR3: TGCGCCAGCAGCCAAGATCGGAGCGGGGCCTACTACGAGCAGTACTTC. This encodes CASSQDRSGAYYEQYF.

CDR3 nucleotide sequence: TGTGCCAGCGCCCCGGCCAGCGGGAGTGATACGCAGTATTTT. As protein: CASAPASGSDTQYF. The rearrangement links TRBV27 to TRBJ2-3, with 8 bases identical to TRBD2. CDR3 length equals 14 residues. Trimming at V came to 8 bases and at J to 6 bases, leaving 10 bases not matched to a gene. Germline CDR1 MNHEY, CDR2 SMNVEV (reference sequence).

CDR3 nucleotide sequence: TGCGCCAGCAGCTCCAACCAAGAGACCCAGTACTTC. Translating gives CASSSNQETQYF. The V gene is TRBV5-1, the J gene TRBJ2-5; unclear D gene. Germline-derived CDR1 and CDR2 are SGHRS and YFSETQ. V was clipped by 3 bases and J by 0 bases, with 3 bases between them. This CDR3 is 12 amino acids long. The whole variable domain, filled in from reference TRBV5-1 and TRBJ2-5, reads KAGVTQTPRYLIKTRGQQVTLSCSPISGHRSVSWYQQTPGQGLQFLFEYFSETQRNKGNFPGRFSGRQFSNSRSEMNVSTLELGDSALYLCASSSNQETQYFGPGTRLLVL.

This clone was found a few times. The rearrangement joins TRBV30 to TRBJ1-1; D gene ambiguous. CDR1 and CDR2 from the germline V gene are GTSNPN and SVGIG (reference sequence). The CDR3 contains 13 residues. Trimming took 7 bases from V and 5 from J, leaving 17 bases between them. CDR3 region: CAYNSEGPTEAFF. For the CDR3, the DNA is TGTGCCTATAATAGTGAGGGTCCTACTGAAGCTTTCTTT.

The DNA for the CDR3 is TGTGCCAGCAGGAAGAGTAGCGGGAGGCCGACCTACGAGCAGTACTTC. Protein product: CASRKSSGRPTYEQYF. The chain has TRBV28 and TRBJ2-7, with TRBD2 matching over 10 bases. Germline values: CDR1 MDHEN, CDR2 SYDVKM. The trim removed 6 bases at V and 2 bases at J, leaving 10 bases unmatched. The CDR3 length is 16 residues.

This clone was observed a few times. This chain joins TRBV7-2 and TRBJ2-7; 14 positions match TRBD2. Germline assignment: CDR1 SGHTA and CDR2 FQGNSA. With V trimmed by 8 bases and J by 4 bases, 7 bases remained unmatched. This CDR3 contains 15 residues. CDR3 DNA sequence: TGTGCCAGCTCAGGACTAGCGGGGGGTGGGTACGAGCAGTACTTC. Translating it yields CASSGLAGGGYEQYF.

There are a few counts of this clone. The J gene is TRBJ2-3, the V gene TRBV6-5; 8 bases agree with TRBD2. This CDR3 spans 15 amino acids. Germline V gene lookup returns CDR1 MNHEY and CDR2 SVGAGI. V lost 7 bases to trimming and J lost 3 bases; unmatched junction nucleotides: 9. The CDR3 bases are TGTGCCAGCAAAACCGGACTAGCTGGAACAGATACGCAGTATTTT. Its translation: CASKTGLAGTDTQYF.

In its sample, this clone was seen a few times. The chain carries TRBV9 and TRBJ1-5; 8 bases match TRBD1. This CDR3 has 15 residues. Germline V CDR1 and CDR2: SGDLS, YYNGEE. Unmatched junction bases numbered 13, after V lost 4 bases and J lost 10 bases. CDR3 sequence: CASSPRQGRGEPQHF. CDR3 sequence (DNA): TGTGCCAGCAGCCCCCGACAGGGGAGAGGTGAACCCCAGCATTTT.

This sequence joins TRBV9 and TRBJ2-3; 11 bases fit TRBD2. V gave up 2 bases and J gave up 2 bases; unmatched junction bases: 7. The CDR3 length is 17 residues. Looked up from germline, CDR1 is SGDLS and CDR2 is YYNGEE. CDR3 sequence: CASSVNSGGVDTDTQYF. As DNA, the CDR3 is TGTGCCAGCAGCGTTAATAGCGGGGGGGTTGACACAGATACGCAGTATTTT.

In its sample, this clone was seen a few times. The rearrangement uses TRBV11-2 and TRBJ2-5; TRBD1 matches at 12 bases. CDR1 is SGHAT and CDR2 is FQNNGV in the germline V gene. J gave up 5 bases and V 3 bases, and 10 bases lay outside the gene matches. This CDR3 comprises 17 residues. The CDR3 nucleotides are TGTGCCAGCAGCTTGACGGGGACAGGGGGCGGGGGGGAGACCCAGTACTTC. Translation gives CASSLTGTGGGGETQYF. Based on the CDR3 plus reference TRBV11-2 and TRBJ2-5, the full variable domain is EAGVAQSPRYKIIEKRQSVAFWCNPISGHATLYWYQQILGQGPKLLIQFQNNGVVDDSQLPKDRFSAERLKGVDSTLKIQPAKLEDSAVYLCASSLTGTGGGGETQYFGPGTRLLVL.

This clone appeared a few times. This chain connects TRBV10-3 to TRBJ1-1; 8 bases agree with TRBD1. Trimming removed 4 bases from V and 0 bases from J; junction bases left unmatched: 1. This CDR3 is 14 amino acids long. Germline V gene data show CDR1 as ENHRY and CDR2 as SYGVKD. The CDR3 DNA is TGTGCCATCAGTGGACAGGGGTTGAACACTGAAGCTTTCTTT. It translates to CAISGQGLNTEAFF.

This clone was observed a few times. The chain has TRBV19 and TRBJ1-5, with 8 bases matching TRBD1. CDR1 and CDR2 from the germline V gene are LNHDA and SQIVND (reference sequence). The CDR3 loop spans 17 amino acids. V lost 8 bases, J lost 0 bases, and 12 bases stayed unmatched. The CDR3 region is CASATGGHSYSNQPQHF. As DNA, the CDR3 is TGTGCCAGTGCTACAGGGGGTCATTCTTATAGCAATCAGCCCCAGCATTTT. The variable domain in full, completed from reference TRBV19 and TRBJ1-5, reads DGGITQSPKYLFRKEGQNVTLSCEQNLNHDAMYWYRQDPGQGLRLIYYSQIVNDFQKGDIAEGYSVSREKKESFPLTVTSAQKNPTAFYLCASATGGHSYSNQPQHFGDGTRLSIL.

The J gene is TRBJ1-2, the V gene TRBV9; 9 bases fit TRBD1. Germline assignment: CDR1 SGDLS and CDR2 YYNGEE. The CDR3 sequence is 15 residues long. With 5 bases clipped from V and 7 bases from J, the junction kept 12 bases outside the gene matches. The chain's CDR3 is CASSLSGTGSFGYTF. The DNA of the CDR3 is TGTGCCAGCAGTCTATCCGGGACAGGGTCTTTTGGCTACACCTTC.

This chain links TRBV7-9 with TRBJ2-3; D call uncertain. CDR1 is SEHNR and CDR2 is FQNEAQ in the germline V gene (reference sequence). Trimming took 5 bases from V and 4 from J, leaving 10 bases between them. CDR3 length: 13 residues. The CDR3 sequence is CASSRSPADTQYF. The DNA for the CDR3 is TGTGCCAGCAGCCGGAGCCCTGCAGATACGCAGTATTTT.

This clone has just a few counts. The DNA is left out, because the CDR3 cannot be placed on it with certainty; the CDR3 is given as TCRdb lists it. This rearrangement joins TRBV5-1 to TRBJ2-1; TRBD2, the table's D call, was not compared with the DNA. CDR1 and CDR2 from the germline V gene are SGHRS and YFSETQ. Ends included, the CDR3 has 16 residues. The CDR3: CASSLRSVGGGAPMFF.

This clone was seen more than once but under ten times. J is TRBJ1-2 and V is TRBV5-1; D ambiguous. Germline lookup yields CDR1 SGHRS and CDR2 YFSETQ. The CDR3 consists of 15 residues. V lost 2 bases, J lost 0 bases, and 11 bases lay in between. Here the CDR3 DNA reads TGCGCCAGCAGCTTTGGAGCCAGAACTAACTATGGCTACACCTTC. This sequence encodes CASSFGARTNYGYTF.

This chain links TRBV30 with TRBJ1-2, with 7 nucleotides matching TRBD1. The CDR3 extends over 12 amino acids. The germline gives CDR1 GTSNPN, CDR2 SVGIG (reference sequence). The trim removed 2 bases at V and 5 bases at J, leaving 2 bases unmatched. The DNA of the CDR3 is TGTGCCTGGAGTCTACAGGGGTATGGCTACACCTTC. Its protein is CAWSLQGYGYTF.

This clone was seen more than once but under ten times. The chain joins TRBV6-5 to TRBJ1-4; TRBD1 matches at 9 bases. Germline-derived CDR1 and CDR2 are MNHEY and SVGAGI. The length of the CDR3 is 14 residues. Losses at the gene ends were 6 bases for V and 6 bases for J; bases not matched to a gene: 5. CDR3 sequence: CASRGDRVDEKLFF. DNA of the CDR3: TGTGCCAGCAGGGGGGACAGGGTAGATGAAAAACTGTTTTTT.

CDR3 loop: CASSEQGASTEAFF. CDR3 nucleotides: TGTGCCAGCAGCGAACAGGGGGCTAGCACTGAAGCTTTCTTT. The gene calls are TRBV14 and TRBJ1-1; 9 bases are shared with TRBD1. CDR1 and CDR2 (germline): SGHDN, FVKESK. With 5 bases clipped from V and 4 bases from J, the junction kept 5 bases outside the gene matches. This CDR3 region has 14 residues.

This clone has more than one count but fewer than ten. This rearrangement joins TRBV6-1 to TRBJ1-2, with 8 positions matching TRBD1. Germline loops: CDR1 MNHNS, CDR2 SASEGT. The V and J ends lost 5 bases and 2 bases, in that order; junction bases with no gene match: 7. This CDR3 spans 15 amino acids. The CDR3: CASSRGQGTNYGYTF. The CDR3, as DNA: TGTGCCAGCAGTAGAGGACAGGGAACAAACTATGGCTACACCTTC.

This clone was seen a few times. The chain combines TRBV6-4 with TRBJ2-7, with 14 nucleotides matching TRBD2. Trimming at V came to 0 bases and at J to 5 bases, leaving 12 bases not matched to a gene. The CDR3 totals 19 residues. The germline V gene encodes CDR1 MRHNA and CDR2 SNTAGT. The DNA of the CDR3 is TGTGCCAGCAGTGACTCATGGGGGGGACTAGCGGGAGCTAAGGACGAGCAGTACTTC. As protein: CASSDSWGGLAGAKDEQYF.

The chain joins TRBV5-6 to TRBJ1-1; tentative D call: TRBD1 (5 bases). V lost 4 bases to trimming and J lost 3 bases, with 10 bases between them. The length of the CDR3 is 13 residues. Looked up from germline, CDR1 is SGHDT and CDR2 is YYEEEE. The chain's CDR3 is CASSIGTYTEAFF. The CDR3 DNA sequence: TGTGCCAGCAGCATAGGGACTTACACTGAAGCTTTCTTT.

V is TRBV5-4 and J is TRBJ1-4; unclear D gene. Germline-derived CDR1 and CDR2 are SGHNT and YYREEE (reference sequence). Trimming left V 0 bases short and J 5 bases short, with 8 bases between. This CDR3 comprises 14 residues. CDR3 protein: CASSLAGANEKLFF. In nucleotides, the CDR3 is TGTGCCAGCAGCTTGGCAGGTGCAAATGAAAAACTGTTTTTT.